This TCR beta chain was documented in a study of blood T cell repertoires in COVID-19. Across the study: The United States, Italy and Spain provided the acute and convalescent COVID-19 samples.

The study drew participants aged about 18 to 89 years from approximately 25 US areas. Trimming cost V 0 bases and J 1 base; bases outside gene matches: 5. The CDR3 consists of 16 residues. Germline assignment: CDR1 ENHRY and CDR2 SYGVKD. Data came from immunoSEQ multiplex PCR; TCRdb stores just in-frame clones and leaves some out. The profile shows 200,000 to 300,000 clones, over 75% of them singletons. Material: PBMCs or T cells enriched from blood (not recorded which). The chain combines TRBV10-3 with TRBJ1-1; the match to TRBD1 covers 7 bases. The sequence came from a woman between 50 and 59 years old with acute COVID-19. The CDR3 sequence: CAISESLGGPNTEAFF. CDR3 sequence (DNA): TGTGCCATCAGTGAGTCTTTAGGGGGCCCGAACACTGAAGCTTTCTTT.